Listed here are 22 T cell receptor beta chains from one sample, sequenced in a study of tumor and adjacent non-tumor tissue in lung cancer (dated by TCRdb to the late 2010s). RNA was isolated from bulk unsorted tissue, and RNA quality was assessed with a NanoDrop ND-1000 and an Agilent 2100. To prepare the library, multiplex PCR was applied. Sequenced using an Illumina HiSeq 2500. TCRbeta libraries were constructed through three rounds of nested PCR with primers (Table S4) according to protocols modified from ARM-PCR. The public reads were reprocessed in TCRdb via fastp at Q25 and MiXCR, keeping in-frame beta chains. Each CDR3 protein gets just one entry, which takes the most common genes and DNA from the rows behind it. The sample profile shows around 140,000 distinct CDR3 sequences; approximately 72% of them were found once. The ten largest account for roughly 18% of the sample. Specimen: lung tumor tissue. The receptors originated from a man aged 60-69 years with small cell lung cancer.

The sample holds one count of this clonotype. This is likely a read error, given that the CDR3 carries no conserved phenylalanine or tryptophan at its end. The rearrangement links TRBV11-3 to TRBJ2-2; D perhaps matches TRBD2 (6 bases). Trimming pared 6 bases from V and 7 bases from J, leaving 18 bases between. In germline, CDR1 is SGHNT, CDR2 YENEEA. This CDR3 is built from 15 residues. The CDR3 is CASSPLAGGSGELFV. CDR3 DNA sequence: TGTGCCAGCAGTCCACTAGCAGGAGGAAGCGGGGAGCTGTTTGTT.

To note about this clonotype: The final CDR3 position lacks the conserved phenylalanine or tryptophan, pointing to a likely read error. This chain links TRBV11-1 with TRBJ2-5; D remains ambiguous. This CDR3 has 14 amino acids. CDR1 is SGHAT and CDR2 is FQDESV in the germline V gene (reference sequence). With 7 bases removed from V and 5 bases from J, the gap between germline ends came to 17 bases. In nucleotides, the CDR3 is TGTGCCAGCAACGCCCTTGGGGTTGGGGAGACCCAGTACCTC. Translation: CASNALGVGETQYL.

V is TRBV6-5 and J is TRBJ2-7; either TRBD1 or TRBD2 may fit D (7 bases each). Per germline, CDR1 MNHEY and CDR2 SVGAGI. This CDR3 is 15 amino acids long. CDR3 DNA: TGTGCAAGCAGGGGGGGGCTAGCAGCAGGCTACGAGCAGTACGTC. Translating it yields CASRGGLAAGYEQYV.

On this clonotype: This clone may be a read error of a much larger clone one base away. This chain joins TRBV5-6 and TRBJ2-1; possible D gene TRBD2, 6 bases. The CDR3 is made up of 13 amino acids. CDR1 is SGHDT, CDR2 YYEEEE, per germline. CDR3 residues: CASSPGLYIEQFF. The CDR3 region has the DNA TGTGCCAGCAGCCCGGGACTTTACATTGAGCAGTTCTTC.

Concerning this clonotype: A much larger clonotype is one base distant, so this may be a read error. CDR3 DNA sequence: TGCAGTGCTAGGACTCCGTACAGTGCCTATGGCTACACCTTC. It yields the protein CSARTPYSAYGYTF. This sequence joins TRBV20-1 and TRBJ1-2, with D hard to call. This CDR3 spans 14 amino acids. Trimming took 3 bases from V and 4 from J, leaving 15 bases between them. Germline V gene lookup returns CDR1 DFQATT and CDR2 SNEGSKA (reference sequence).

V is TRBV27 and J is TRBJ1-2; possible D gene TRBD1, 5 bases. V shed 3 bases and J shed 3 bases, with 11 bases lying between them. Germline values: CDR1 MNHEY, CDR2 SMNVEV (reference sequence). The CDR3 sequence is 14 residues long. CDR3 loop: CASSFWPGHYGYTF. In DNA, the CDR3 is TGTGCCAGCAGTTTCTGGCCAGGGCACTATGGCTACACCTTC.

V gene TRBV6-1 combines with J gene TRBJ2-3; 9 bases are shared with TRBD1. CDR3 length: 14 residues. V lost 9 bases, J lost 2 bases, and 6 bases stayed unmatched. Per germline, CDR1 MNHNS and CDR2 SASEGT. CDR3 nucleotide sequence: TGTGCCAGTACCGGGACAGGGCTCACAGATACGCAGTATTTT. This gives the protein CASTGTGLTDTQYF.

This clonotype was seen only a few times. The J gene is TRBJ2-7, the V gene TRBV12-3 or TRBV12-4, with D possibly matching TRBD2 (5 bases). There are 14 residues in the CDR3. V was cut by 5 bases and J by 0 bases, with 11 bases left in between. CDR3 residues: CASSPGSNSYEQYF. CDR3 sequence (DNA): TGTGCCAGCAGTCCGGGATCCAACTCCTACGAGCAGTACTTC.

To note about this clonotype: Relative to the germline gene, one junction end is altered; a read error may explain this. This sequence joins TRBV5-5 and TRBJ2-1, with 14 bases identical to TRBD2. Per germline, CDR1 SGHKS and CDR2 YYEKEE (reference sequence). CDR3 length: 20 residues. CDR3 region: CASSSGTSGSPRDAYNELFF. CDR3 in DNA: TGTGCCAGCAGCTCCGGGACTAGCGGGAGCCCGAGGGACGCCTACAATGAGCTGTTCTTC.

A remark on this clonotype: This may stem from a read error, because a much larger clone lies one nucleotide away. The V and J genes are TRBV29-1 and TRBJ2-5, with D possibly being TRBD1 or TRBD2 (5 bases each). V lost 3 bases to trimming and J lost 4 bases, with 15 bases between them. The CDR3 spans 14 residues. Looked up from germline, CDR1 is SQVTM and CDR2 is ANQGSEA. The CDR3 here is CSVDFRGGGETQYF. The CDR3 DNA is TGCAGCGTTGACTTCCGGGGCGGCGGAGAGACCCAGTACTTC.

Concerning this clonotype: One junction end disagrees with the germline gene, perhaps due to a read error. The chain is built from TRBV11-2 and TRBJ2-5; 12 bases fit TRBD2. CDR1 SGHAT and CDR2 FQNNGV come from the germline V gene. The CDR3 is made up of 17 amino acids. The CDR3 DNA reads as TGTGCCAGCAGGCCAGGCACTAGCGGGAGGATGAAGGAGACCCATTACTTC. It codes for CASRPGTSGRMKETHYF.

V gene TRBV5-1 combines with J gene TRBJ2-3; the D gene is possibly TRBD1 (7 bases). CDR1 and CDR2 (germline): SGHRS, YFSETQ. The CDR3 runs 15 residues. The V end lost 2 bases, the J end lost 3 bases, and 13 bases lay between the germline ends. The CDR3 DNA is TGCGCCAGCAGCTTACAGGGGAGGAAAACAGATACGCAGTATTTT. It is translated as CASSLQGRKTDTQYF.

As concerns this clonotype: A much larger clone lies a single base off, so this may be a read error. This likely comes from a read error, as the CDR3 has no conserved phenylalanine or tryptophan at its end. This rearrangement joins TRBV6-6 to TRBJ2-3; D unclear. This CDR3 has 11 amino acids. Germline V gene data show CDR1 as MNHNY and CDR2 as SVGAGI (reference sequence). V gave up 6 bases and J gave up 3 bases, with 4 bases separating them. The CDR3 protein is CASRVTDTQYL. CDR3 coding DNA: TGTGCCAGCAGGGTAACAGATACGCAGTATTTG.

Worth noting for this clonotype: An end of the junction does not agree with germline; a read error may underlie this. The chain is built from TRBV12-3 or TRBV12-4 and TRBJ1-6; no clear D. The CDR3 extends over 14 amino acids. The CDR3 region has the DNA TGTGCCAACAGTTTTAGGGATAGCGGATCACCCCTCCACTTT. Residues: CANSFRDSGSPLHF.

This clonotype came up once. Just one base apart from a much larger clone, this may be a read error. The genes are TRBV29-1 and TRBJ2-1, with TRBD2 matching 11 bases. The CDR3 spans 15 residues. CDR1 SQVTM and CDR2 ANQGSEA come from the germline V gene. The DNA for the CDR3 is TGCAGCGTTCAAGGGGGACTAGCGGCTTACAATGAGCAGTTATTC. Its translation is CSVQGGLAAYNEQLF.

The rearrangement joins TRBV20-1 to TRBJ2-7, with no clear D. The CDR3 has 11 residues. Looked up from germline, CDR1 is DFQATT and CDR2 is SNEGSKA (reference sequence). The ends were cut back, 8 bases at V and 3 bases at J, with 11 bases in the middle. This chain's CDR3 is CSTADNYEQYV. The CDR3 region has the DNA TGCAGTACTGCCGACAACTACGAGCAGTACGTC.

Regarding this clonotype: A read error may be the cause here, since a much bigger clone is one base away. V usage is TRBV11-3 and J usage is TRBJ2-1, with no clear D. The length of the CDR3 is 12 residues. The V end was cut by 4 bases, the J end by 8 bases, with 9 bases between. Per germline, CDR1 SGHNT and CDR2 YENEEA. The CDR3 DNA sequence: TGTGCCAGCAGCTCTAGTGGGGATGAGCAGTTCTTC. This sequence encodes CASSSSGDEQFF. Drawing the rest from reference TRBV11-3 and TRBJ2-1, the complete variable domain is EAGVVQSPRYKIIEKKQPVAFWCNPISGHNTLYWYLQNLGQGPELLIRYENEEAVDDSQLPKDRFSAERLKGVDSTLKIQPAELGDSAVYLCASSSSGDEQFFGPGTRLTVL.

The CDR3 sequence is CASGMSGRIDTQYF. The CDR3 region has the DNA TGTGCCAGTGGCATGTCAGGGCGGATAGATACGCAGTATTTT. The rearrangement joins TRBV11-3 to TRBJ2-3, with D possibly TRBD1 on 5 matching bases. Looked up from germline, CDR1 is SGHNT and CDR2 is YENEEA. This CDR3 contains 14 residues. V lost 9 bases to trimming and J lost 5 bases, with 18 bases between them.

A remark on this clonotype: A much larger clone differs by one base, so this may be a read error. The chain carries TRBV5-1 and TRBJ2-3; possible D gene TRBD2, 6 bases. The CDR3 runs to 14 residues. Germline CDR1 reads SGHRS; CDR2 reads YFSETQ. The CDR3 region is CANSTGARSNTQYF. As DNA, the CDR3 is TGCGCCAACAGCACGGGAGCAAGGTCTAATACGCAGTATTTT.

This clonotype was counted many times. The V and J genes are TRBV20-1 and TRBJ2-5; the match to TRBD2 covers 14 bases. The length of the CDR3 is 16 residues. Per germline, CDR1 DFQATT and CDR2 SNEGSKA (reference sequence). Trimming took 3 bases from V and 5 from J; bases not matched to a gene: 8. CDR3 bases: TGCAGTGCTAGTAAGGAGGGACTAGCGGGAGATGAGACCCAGTACTTC. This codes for CSASKEGLAGDETQYF.

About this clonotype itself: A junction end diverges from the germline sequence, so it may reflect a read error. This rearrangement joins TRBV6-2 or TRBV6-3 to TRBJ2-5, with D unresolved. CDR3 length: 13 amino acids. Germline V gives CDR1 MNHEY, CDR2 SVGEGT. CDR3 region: CASSPFPRETPYF. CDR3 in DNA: TGTGCCAGCAGTCCCTTCCCTAGAGAGACCCCGTACTTC.

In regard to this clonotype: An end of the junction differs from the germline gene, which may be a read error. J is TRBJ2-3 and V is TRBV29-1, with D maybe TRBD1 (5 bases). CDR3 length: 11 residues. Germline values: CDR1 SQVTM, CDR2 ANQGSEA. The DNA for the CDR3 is TGCAACGTTGGACAACGAGATATGCAGTATTTT. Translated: CNVGQRDMQYF.